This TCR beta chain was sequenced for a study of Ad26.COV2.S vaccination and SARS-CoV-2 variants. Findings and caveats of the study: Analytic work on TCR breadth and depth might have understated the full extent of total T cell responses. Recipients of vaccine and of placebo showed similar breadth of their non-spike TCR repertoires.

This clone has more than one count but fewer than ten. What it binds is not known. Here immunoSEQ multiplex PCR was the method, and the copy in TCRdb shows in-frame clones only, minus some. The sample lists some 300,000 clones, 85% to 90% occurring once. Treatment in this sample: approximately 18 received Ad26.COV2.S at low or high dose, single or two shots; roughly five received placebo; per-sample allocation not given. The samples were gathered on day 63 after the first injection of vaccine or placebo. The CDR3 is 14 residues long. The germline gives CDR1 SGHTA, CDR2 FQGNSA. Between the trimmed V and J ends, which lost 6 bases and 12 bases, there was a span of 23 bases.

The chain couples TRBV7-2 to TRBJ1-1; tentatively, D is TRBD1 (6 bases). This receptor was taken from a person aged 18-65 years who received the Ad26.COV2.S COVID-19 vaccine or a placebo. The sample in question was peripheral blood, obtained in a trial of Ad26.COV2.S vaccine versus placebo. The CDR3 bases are TGTGCCAGCAGGATAGGGGGAGTGGACGTTAGGACTTTCTTT. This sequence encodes CASRIGGVDVRTFF.